The 12 T cell receptor beta chains below come from one sample, sequenced in a study of beta chain features in type 1 diabetes. Reverse transcribing all isolated RNA meant expressed TCRB transcripts were sequenced. The data were produced by immunoSEQ multiplex PCR, yet TCRdb's version contains in-frame clones alone and is incomplete. The repertoire has under 450,000 clones, about 15% of them found once; the top ten carry under 0.04%. Sequences were obtained from naive CD4+ T cells from blood. The receptors originated from a man in his thirties or forties in good health.

This clone has just a few counts. The CDR3 DNA reads TGCGCCAGCAGCCCAGGGACTCGCGAGACCCAGTACTTC. It specifies CASSPGTRETQYF. The genes are TRBV5-1 and TRBJ2-5; a weak D match, TRBD2 (6 bases). The V and J ends lost 4 bases and 5 bases respectively, with 12 bases between them. The CDR3 sequence is 13 residues long. Germline V gene data show CDR1 as SGHRS and CDR2 as YFSETQ.

This clone has only a few counts. The chain combines TRBV4-1 with TRBJ2-2, with D possibly TRBD1 on 6 matching bases. Germline lookup yields CDR1 MGHRA and CDR2 YSYEKL. The V and J ends lost 3 bases and 6 bases respectively, with 11 bases between them. This CDR3 is 14 amino acids long. CDR3 in amino acids: CASSHQNRAGELFF. The DNA for the CDR3 is TGCGCCAGCAGCCACCAAAACAGGGCCGGGGAGCTGTTTTTT.

The chain employs TRBV9 and TRBJ2-1; 11 positions agree with TRBD2. Germline lookup yields CDR1 SGDLS and CDR2 YYNGEE. The J segment lost 4 bases and the V segment lost 3 bases, leaving 3 bases of the junction unmatched. This CDR3 has 15 amino acids. The CDR3 DNA sequence: TGTGCCAGCAGCGAATCTAGCGGGGGGTACAATGAGCAGTTCTTC. Protein: CASSESSGGYNEQFF.

This clone appeared a few times. V and J are TRBV5-1 and TRBJ1-6; a weak D match, TRBD1 (6 bases). Germline assignment: CDR1 SGHRS and CDR2 YFSETQ. V was clipped by 4 bases and J by 8 bases, with 16 bases between them. The CDR3 is 15 residues long. The CDR3 DNA reads as TGCGCCAGCAGCATCTTGGGGGGCAAGGATTCACCCCTCCACTTT. Its translation: CASSILGGKDSPLHF. The full variable domain, rest sourced from reference TRBV5-1 and TRBJ1-6, is KAGVTQTPRYLIKTRGQQVTLSCSPISGHRSVSWYQQTPGQGLQFLFEYFSETQRNKGNFPGRFSGRQFSNSRSEMNVSTLELGDSALYLCASSILGGKDSPLHFGNGTRLTVT.

Points on this clone: The sample has other DNA sequences that encode this CDR3 too. The V gene is TRBV6-5, the J gene TRBJ2-5; D gene ambiguous. V was shortened by 6 bases and J by 1 base, with 3 bases between the two germline ends. The CDR3 runs 11 residues. The germline V gene has CDR1 MNHEY and CDR2 SVGAGI. This CDR3 is CASRRQETQYF. In DNA, the CDR3 is TGTGCCAGCAGGCGCCAAGAGACCCAGTACTTC.

A few counts support this clone. The J gene is TRBJ2-5, the V gene TRBV10-3; D might be TRBD2 (5 bases). The V gene's germline CDR1 is ENHRY and CDR2 SYGVKD. V lost 2 bases, J lost 3 bases, and 10 bases lay in between. This CDR3 contains 14 residues. The CDR3 sequence: CAISETRVKETQYF. CDR3 nucleotide sequence: TGTGCCATCAGTGAGACGCGGGTAAAAGAGACCCAGTACTTC.

The gene calls are TRBV5-1 and TRBJ2-3; possible D gene TRBD2, 5 bases. The V end was cut by 1 base, the J end by 1 base, with 10 bases between. CDR1 and CDR2 from the germline V gene are SGHRS and YFSETQ. The CDR3 length is 15 residues. CDR3: CASSLPRDRTDTQYF. DNA for the CDR3: TGCGCCAGCAGCTTGCCCCGGGATCGCACAGATACGCAGTATTTT.

The J gene is TRBJ1-6, the V gene TRBV27; 8 bases agree with TRBD1. The CDR3 sequence is 15 residues long. After removal of 2 bases from V and 8 bases from J, the junction contained 5 bases not matched to a gene. Germline CDR1 is MNHEY and CDR2 is SMNVEV (reference sequence). This CDR3 reads CASSLQDRVHSPLHF. The DNA of the CDR3 is TGTGCCAGCAGTTTACAGGACAGGGTACATTCACCCCTCCACTTT.

This chain connects TRBV28 to TRBJ2-7; perhaps TRBD1 as D (6 bases). Between the trimmed V and J ends, which lost 5 bases and 0 bases, there was a span of 11 bases. There are 14 residues in the CDR3. Looked up from germline, CDR1 is MDHEN and CDR2 is SYDVKM. Here the CDR3 reads CASSVTGSSYEQYV. The CDR3 region has the DNA TGTGCCAGCAGTGTGACAGGTTCCTCCTACGAGCAGTACGTC.

The chain is built from TRBV4-1 and TRBJ2-1; the D gene is possibly TRBD2 (6 bases). V lost 3 bases and J 2 bases, leaving 14 bases between the germline ends. This CDR3 region has 16 residues. CDR1 MGHRA and CDR2 YSYEKL come from the germline V gene. The DNA for the CDR3 is TGCGCCAGCAGCCACCCCCCCGGGGGTCCCTACAATGAGCAGTTCTTC. As protein: CASSHPPGGPYNEQFF.

V is TRBV5-1 and J is TRBJ2-3, with D perhaps TRBD1 or TRBD2 (5 bases each). V shed 4 bases and J shed 4 bases, with 25 bases lying between them. Looked up from germline, CDR1 is SGHRS and CDR2 is YFSETQ. The CDR3 covers 18 residues. CDR3 nucleotides: TGCGCCAGCAGCCCCGCAGGCTCGGGACGGTTCGTTTCAGATACGCAGTATTTT. Its protein is CASSPAGSGRFVSDTQYF.

The chain joins TRBV7-2 to TRBJ1-1; 9 nucleotides agree with TRBD1. V lost 2 bases and J lost 6; bases outside the gene matches: 1. CDR1 and CDR2 from the germline V gene are SGHTA and FQGNSA. The CDR3 runs to 13 residues. The CDR3 region has the DNA TGTGCCAGCAGCTTACGACAGGGGGCTGAAGCTTTCTTT. As protein: CASSLRQGAEAFF.